This TCR beta chain was found in a study of Tregs in tolerant kidney transplant recipients. General study results and limits: Few patients were studied, so findings need validation in larger groups. Expanding Tregs on activated donor B cells appeared to best identify donor-specific TCRbeta clones. No direct test of biological reproducibility was done here.

In the case of this clone: The antigen remains unidentified.

CDR1 and CDR2 (germline): DFQATT, SNEGSKA (reference sequence). Trimming stripped 6 bases from V and 9 bases from J, with 9 bases between. The CDR3 has 10 residues. CD4+CD25+CD127- Tregs, CD4+CD25- non-Tregs, CD4 and CD8 cells were sorted. Profiled with immunoSEQ multiplex PCR; TCRdb holds only in-frame clones, not every one. The table shows roughly 120,000 clones, with about 91% occurring only once. The clonotype originates from a human donor in good health. J is TRBJ2-1 and V is TRBV20-1, with D uncertain. The specimen was CD4+ T cells from blood. The CDR3 sequence: CSARAIEQFF. The CDR3 region has the DNA TGCAGTGCCCGGGCCATTGAGCAGTTCTTC.